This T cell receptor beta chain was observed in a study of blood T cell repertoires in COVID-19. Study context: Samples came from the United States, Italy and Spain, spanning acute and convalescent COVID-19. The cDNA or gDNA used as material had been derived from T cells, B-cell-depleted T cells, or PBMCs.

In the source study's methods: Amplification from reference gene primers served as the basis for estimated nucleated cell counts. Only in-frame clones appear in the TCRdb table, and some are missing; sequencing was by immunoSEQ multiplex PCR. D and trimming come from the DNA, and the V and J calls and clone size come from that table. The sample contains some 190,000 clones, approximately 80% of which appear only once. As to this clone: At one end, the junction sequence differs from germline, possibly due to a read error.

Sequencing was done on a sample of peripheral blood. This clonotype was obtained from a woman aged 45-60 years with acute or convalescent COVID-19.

In nucleotides, the CDR3 is TGTGCCAGCAGTGTAGAGGGACTAGCGGCCGGGGAGCTGTTTTTT. Amino acids: CASSVEGLAAGELFF. The V gene is TRBV9, the J gene TRBJ2-2; 11 nucleotides align to TRBD2. This CDR3 comprises 15 residues. Per the germline V gene, CDR1 is SGDLS and CDR2 is YYNGEE.